The clone carrying this T cell receptor beta chain was observed at least ten times. TCRdb passed the 5' RACE reads through MiXCR, listing each CDR3 protein once. This sample yields about 20,000 distinct CDR3 sequences, of which 3.6% are seen a single time; 4.5% to 6% belongs to the top ten. This sample is drawn from a study of early T cells in non-severe SARS-CoV-2 infection. The germline CDR1 and CDR2 sequences are SGHVS and FNYEAQ. V lost 5 bases, J lost 13 bases, and 8 bases stayed unmatched. This CDR3 is 12 amino acids long. Sequencing was done on a sample of whole blood. The V gene is TRBV7-6, the J gene TRBJ2-1, with 7 nucleotides matching TRBD2. The source of this sequence is an adult who was a healthcare worker with PCR-confirmed SARS-CoV-2 infection or an uninfected control (not recorded which). CDR3 in amino acids: CASSPGGMRQFF. The CDR3 nucleotides are TGTGCCAGCAGCCCCGGGGGGATGAGACAGTTCTTC.